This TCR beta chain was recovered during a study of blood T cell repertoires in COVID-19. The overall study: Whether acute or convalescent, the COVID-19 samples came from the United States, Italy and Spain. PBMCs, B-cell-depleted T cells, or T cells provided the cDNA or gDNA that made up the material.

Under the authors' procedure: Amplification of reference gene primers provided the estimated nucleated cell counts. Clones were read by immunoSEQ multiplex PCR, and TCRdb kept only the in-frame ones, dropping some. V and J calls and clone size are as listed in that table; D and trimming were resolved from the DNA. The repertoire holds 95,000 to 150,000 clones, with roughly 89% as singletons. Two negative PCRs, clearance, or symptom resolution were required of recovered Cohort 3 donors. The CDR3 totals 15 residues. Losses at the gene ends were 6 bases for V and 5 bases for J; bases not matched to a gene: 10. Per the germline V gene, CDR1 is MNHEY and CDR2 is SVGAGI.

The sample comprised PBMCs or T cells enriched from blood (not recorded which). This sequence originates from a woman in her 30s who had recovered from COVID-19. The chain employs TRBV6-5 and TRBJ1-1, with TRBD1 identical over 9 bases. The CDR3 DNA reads TGTGCCAGCAGCGAGACAGGGGGGTTCGGGACTGAAGCTTTCTTT. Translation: CASSETGGFGTEAFF.